This TCR beta chain derives from a study of tumor and adjacent non-tumor tissue in lung cancer. A modified ARM-PCR protocol with three rounds of nested PCR amplified TCRbeta. Using its own MiXCR run on the multiplex PCR reads, TCRdb lists one record per CDR3 protein. The data show approximately 76,000 distinct CDR3 sequences, under 70% seen once. J lost 6 bases, V lost 10 bases, and 18 bases had no gene match. The germline V gene has CDR1 ENHRY and CDR2 SYGVKD. The CDR3 runs 16 residues. The template was RNA from unsorted bulk tissue. Sequenced sample: lung tumor tissue. The source is a woman aged 65 to 85 with non-small cell lung cancer. V usage is TRBV10-3 and J usage is TRBJ2-3, with TRBD1 identical over 8 bases. CDR3 coding DNA: TGTGCCACCTCAGGGGGCCGGGGTGGCTATGGGGATACGCAGTATTTT. It yields the protein CATSGGRGGYGDTQYF.